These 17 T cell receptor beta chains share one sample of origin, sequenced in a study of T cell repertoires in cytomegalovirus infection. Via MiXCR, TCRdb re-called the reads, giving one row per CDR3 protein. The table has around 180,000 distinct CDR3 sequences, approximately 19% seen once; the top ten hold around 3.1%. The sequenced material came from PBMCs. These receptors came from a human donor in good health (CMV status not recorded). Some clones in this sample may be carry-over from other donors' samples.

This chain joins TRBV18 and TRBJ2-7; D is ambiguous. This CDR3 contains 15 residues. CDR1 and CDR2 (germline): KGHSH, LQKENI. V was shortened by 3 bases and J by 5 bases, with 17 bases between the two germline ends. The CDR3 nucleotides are TGTGCCAGCTCACCGGCCGTTGGAGCCCCGGACGAGCAGTACTTC. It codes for CASSPAVGAPDEQYF.

CDR3 DNA: TGCGCCAGCAGCCAGGATACTAACAATGAGCAGTTCTTC. Residues: CASSQDTNNEQFF. The chain carries TRBV4-3 and TRBJ2-1, with D unclear. V lost 3 bases to trimming and J lost 5 bases, with 8 bases between them. Germline V gene data show CDR1 as LGHNA and CDR2 as YSLEER. The CDR3 loop spans 13 amino acids.

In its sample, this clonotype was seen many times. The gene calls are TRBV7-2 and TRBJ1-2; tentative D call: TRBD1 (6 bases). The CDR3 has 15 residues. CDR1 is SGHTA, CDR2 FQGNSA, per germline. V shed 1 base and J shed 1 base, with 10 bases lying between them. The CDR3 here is CASSLVPGVNYGYTF. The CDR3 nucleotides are TGTGCCAGCAGCTTAGTGCCAGGGGTTAACTATGGCTACACCTTC.

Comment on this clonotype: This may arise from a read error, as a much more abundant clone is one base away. CDR3 nucleotides: TGTGCCAGCAGTTTTGTGAGTGTCTCCTACAATGAGCATTTCTTC. Translating it yields CASSFVSVSYNEHFF. The chain uses TRBV28 and TRBJ2-1; D uncertain. CDR3 length: 15 residues. Per the germline V gene, CDR1 is MDHEN and CDR2 is SYDVKM.

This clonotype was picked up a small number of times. The CDR3 loop reads CASSDPAGGYNEQFF. Written as DNA, the CDR3 is TGCGCCAGCAGTGACCCAGCGGGGGGTTACAATGAGCAGTTCTTC. The chain combines TRBV10-1 with TRBJ2-1; the match to TRBD2 covers 9 bases. The CDR3 is 15 residues long. The V gene end was trimmed by 3 bases and the J gene end by 4 bases; junction bases not matched to a gene: 4. In germline, CDR1 is WNHNN, CDR2 SYGVQD (reference sequence).

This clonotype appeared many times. The CDR3 here is CASSSPWTGANQPQHF. The CDR3, as DNA: TGTGCCAGCAGCTCACCTTGGACAGGGGCCAATCAGCCCCAGCATTTT. This chain joins TRBV7-2 and TRBJ1-5; TRBD1 aligns across 9 bases. V trimming: 4 bases; J trimming: 3 bases; junction bases outside the gene matches: 7. The V gene's germline CDR1 is SGHTA and CDR2 FQGNSA. This CDR3 region has 16 residues.

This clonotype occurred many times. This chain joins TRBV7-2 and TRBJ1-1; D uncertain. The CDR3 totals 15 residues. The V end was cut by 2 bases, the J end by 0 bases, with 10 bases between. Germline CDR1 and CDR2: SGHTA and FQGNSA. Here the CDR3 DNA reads TGTGCCAGCAGCTTATATGAAACGATGAACACTGAAGCTTTCTTT. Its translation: CASSLYETMNTEAFF.

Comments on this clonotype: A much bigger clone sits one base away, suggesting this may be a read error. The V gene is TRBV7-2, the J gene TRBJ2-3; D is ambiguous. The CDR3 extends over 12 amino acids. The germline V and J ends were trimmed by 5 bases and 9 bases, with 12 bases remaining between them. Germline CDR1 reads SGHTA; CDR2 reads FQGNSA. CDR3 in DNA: TGTGCCAGCAGCCCAGAACTGGAGACGCAGTATTTT. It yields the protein CASSPELETQYF.

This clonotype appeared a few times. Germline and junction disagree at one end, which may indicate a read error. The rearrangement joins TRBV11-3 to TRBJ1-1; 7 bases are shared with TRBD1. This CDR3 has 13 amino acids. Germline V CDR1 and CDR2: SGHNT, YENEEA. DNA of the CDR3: TGTGCCAGCAGCAGCCACCCGGGACAGCCCACCGTCTTT. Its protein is CASSSHPGQPTVF. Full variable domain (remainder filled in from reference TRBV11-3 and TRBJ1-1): EAGVVQSPRYKIIEKKQPVAFWCNPISGHNTLYWYLQNLGQGPELLIRYENEEAVDDSQLPKDRFSAERLKGVDSTLKIQPAELGDSAVYLCASSSHPGQPTVFGQGTRLTVV.

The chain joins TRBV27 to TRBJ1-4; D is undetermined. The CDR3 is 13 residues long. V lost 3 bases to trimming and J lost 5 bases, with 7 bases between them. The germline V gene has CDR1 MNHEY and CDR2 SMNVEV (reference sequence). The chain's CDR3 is CASSLERNEKLFF. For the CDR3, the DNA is TGTGCCAGCAGTTTGGAAAGAAATGAAAAACTGTTTTTT.

CDR3 protein: CSARDRASGSYNEQFF. The CDR3 DNA sequence: TGCAGTGCTAGAGATCGGGCTAGCGGCTCCTACAATGAGCAGTTCTTC. V usage is TRBV20-1 and J usage is TRBJ2-1; TRBD2 matches at 7 bases. Unmatched junction bases numbered 5, after V lost 0 bases and J lost 0 bases. The CDR3 has 16 residues. CDR1 and CDR2 from the germline V gene are DFQATT and SNEGSKA (reference sequence).

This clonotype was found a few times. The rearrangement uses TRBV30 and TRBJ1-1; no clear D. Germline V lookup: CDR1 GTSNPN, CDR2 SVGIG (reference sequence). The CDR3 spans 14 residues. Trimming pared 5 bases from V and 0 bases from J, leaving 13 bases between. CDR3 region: CAWDHGVMNTEAFF. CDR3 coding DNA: TGTGCCTGGGACCACGGGGTCATGAACACTGAAGCTTTCTTT.

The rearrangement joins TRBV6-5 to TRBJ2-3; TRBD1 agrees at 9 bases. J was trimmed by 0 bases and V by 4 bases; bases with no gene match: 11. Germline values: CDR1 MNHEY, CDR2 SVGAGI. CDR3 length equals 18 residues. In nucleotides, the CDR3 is TGTGCCAGCAGTTCTCCCGGGACAGGGACCTCTAGCACAGATACGCAGTATTTT. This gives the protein CASSSPGTGTSSTDTQYF.

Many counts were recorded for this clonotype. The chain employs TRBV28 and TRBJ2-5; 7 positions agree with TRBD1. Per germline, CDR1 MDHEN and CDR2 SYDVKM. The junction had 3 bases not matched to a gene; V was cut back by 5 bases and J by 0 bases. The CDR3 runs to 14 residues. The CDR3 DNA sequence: TGTGCCAGCAGTGGACAGGCATACCAAGAGACCCAGTACTTC. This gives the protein CASSGQAYQETQYF.

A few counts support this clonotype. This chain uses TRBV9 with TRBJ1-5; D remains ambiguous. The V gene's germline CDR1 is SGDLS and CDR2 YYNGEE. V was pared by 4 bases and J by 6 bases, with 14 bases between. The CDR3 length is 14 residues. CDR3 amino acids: CASSLTPEGQPQHF. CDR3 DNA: TGTGCCAGCAGCCTCACCCCAGAGGGTCAGCCCCAGCATTTT.

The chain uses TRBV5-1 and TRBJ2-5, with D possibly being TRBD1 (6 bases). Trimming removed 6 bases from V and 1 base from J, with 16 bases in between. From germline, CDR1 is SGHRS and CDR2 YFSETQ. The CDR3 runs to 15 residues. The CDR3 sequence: CASTRDTQAQETQYF. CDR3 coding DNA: TGCGCCAGCACCCGGGACACTCAAGCCCAAGAGACCCAGTACTTC.

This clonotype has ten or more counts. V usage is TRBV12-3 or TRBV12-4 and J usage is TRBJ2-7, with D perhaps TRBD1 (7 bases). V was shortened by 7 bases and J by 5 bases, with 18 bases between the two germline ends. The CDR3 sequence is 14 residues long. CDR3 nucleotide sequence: TGTGCCAGCACTCAGGGGGGCCAACGAAACGAGCAGTACTTC. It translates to CASTQGGQRNEQYF.